The 18 T cell receptor beta chains listed next were all sequenced from one sample in a study of OX40 agonist ivuxolimab in advanced cancers. The assay was immunoSEQ multiplex PCR, and TCRdb's table has in-frame clones only and misses some. The top ten clones hold more than 2% of a sample with about 73,000 clones, about 81% of them seen once. The material was CD4+ or CD8+ T cells sorted from blood, obtained in a trial of the OX40 agonist ivuxolimab. These receptors came from an adult with an advanced solid tumor such as melanoma, head and neck, liver or kidney cancer.

The chain employs TRBV6-1 and TRBJ1-5; possible D gene TRBD1, 6 bases. The V end was cut by 1 base, the J end by 7 bases, with 14 bases between. Germline assignment: CDR1 MNHNS and CDR2 SASEGT. This CDR3 region has 15 residues. The CDR3 nucleotides read TGTGCCAGCAGTGAAGATATCGGGGGCTGGCAGCCCCAGCATTTT. Amino acids: CASSEDIGGWQPQHF.

V is TRBV4-2 and J is TRBJ2-7, with D perhaps TRBD2 (6 bases). With 1 base removed from V and 2 bases from J, the gap between germline ends came to 15 bases. CDR3 length: 16 amino acids. CDR1 and CDR2 (germline): LGHNA, YNFKEQ. The CDR3 sequence is CASSQGYQGGTYEQYF. DNA for the CDR3: TGTGCCAGCAGCCAAGGCTACCAGGGCGGGACCTACGAGCAGTACTTC.

This chain uses TRBV14 with TRBJ2-7; perhaps D is TRBD1 or TRBD2 (5 bases each). CDR1 SGHDN and CDR2 FVKESK come from the germline V gene. V was shortened by 0 bases and J by 3 bases, with 21 bases between the two germline ends. This CDR3 is built from 18 residues. The CDR3 bases are TGTGCCAGCAGCCAAGATGGAGTGGGACGCCGTAATTTCTACGAGCAGTACTTC. It translates to CASSQDGVGRRNFYEQYF.

This clone was detected once. This chain joins TRBV19 and TRBJ2-3; 10 nucleotides align to TRBD1. The CDR3 totals 15 residues. Germline trimming cut 3 bases from V and 3 bases from J; bases unmatched to any gene: 3. Germline loops: CDR1 LNHDA, CDR2 SQIVND (reference sequence). For the CDR3, the DNA is TGTGCCAGTAGTATCTGGACAGGGGGAACAGATACGCAGTATTTT. This encodes CASSIWTGGTDTQYF.

V usage is TRBV6-1 and J usage is TRBJ1-1; D gene ambiguous. With 9 bases removed from V and 9 bases from J, the gap between germline ends came to 23 bases. Germline CDR1 MNHNS, CDR2 SASEGT. The CDR3 runs to 14 residues. As DNA, the CDR3 is TGTGCCAGTTATGACGTGGGGAGGCAGAACAAAGCTTTCTTT. Its protein product is CASYDVGRQNKAFF.

This chain connects TRBV10-3 to TRBJ1-1; D is unclear. Germline V gives CDR1 ENHRY, CDR2 SYGVKD. This CDR3 contains 13 residues. The V end lost 0 bases, the J end lost 4 bases, and 6 bases lay between the germline ends. The CDR3 region has the DNA TGTGCCATCAGTGAGTCAATCAGCACTGAAGCTTTCTTT. Amino acids: CAISESISTEAFF.

CDR3 DNA: TGTGCCAGCAGGGACCGGACAGGGAGAGGGTATGGCTACACCTTC. This encodes CASRDRTGRGYGYTF. This chain connects TRBV2 to TRBJ1-2; the match to TRBD1 covers 8 bases. CDR1 is SNHLY, CDR2 FYNNEI, per germline. With V trimmed by 6 bases and J by 5 bases, 11 bases remained unmatched. The CDR3 is 15 amino acids. Looking up the rest from reference TRBV2 and TRBJ1-2 gives the full variable domain: EPEVTQTPSHQVTQMGQEVILRCVPISNHLYFYWYRQILGQKVEFLVSFYNNEISEKSEIFDDQFSVERPDGSNFTLKIRSTKLEDSAMYFCASRDRTGRGYGYTFGSGTRLTVV.

The V call is TRBV5-8, the J call TRBJ2-5, with 12 positions matching TRBD1. Trimming cost V 4 bases and J 4 bases; bases outside gene matches: 8. CDR1 SGHTS and CDR2 YDEGEE come from the germline V gene. This CDR3 comprises 16 residues. DNA for the CDR3: TGTGCCAGCAGCCCCTGGGACAGGGGGCAAGGAGAGACCCAGTACTTC. Translation gives CASSPWDRGQGETQYF.

This chain connects TRBV19 to TRBJ1-2, with a weak D call TRBD1 (5 bases). The germline V and J ends were trimmed by 3 bases and 3 bases, with 8 bases remaining between them. In germline, CDR1 is LNHDA, CDR2 SQIVND (reference sequence). There are 13 residues in the CDR3. The CDR3 region has the DNA TGTGCCAGTAGTATGGGGCGCCACTATGGCTACACCTTC. Translating it yields CASSMGRHYGYTF. The complete variable domain, with remaining parts taken from reference TRBV19 and TRBJ1-2, reads DGGITQSPKYLFRKEGQNVTLSCEQNLNHDAMYWYRQDPGQGLRLIYYSQIVNDFQKGDIAEGYSVSREKKESFPLTVTSAQKNPTAFYLCASSMGRHYGYTFGSGTRLTVV.

This clone was picked up one time. The chain is built from TRBV28 and TRBJ2-3, with D uncertain. V shed 5 bases and J shed 7 bases, with 22 bases lying between them. CDR1 is MDHEN and CDR2 is SYDVKM in the germline V gene. The CDR3 contains 16 residues. The CDR3 region has the DNA TGTGCCAGCAGTCTACCGCAACTCGCGAGGAGTCATACGCAGTATTTT. This encodes CASSLPQLARSHTQYF.

The V and J genes are TRBV7-2 and TRBJ2-3, with 14 bases identical to TRBD2. CDR1 is SGHTA and CDR2 is FQGNSA in the germline V gene. Unmatched junction bases numbered 5, after V lost 5 bases and J lost 4 bases. The CDR3 covers 16 residues. The CDR3: CASSRGLAGGADTQYF. DNA for the CDR3: TGTGCCAGCAGCCGCGGACTAGCGGGAGGAGCAGATACGCAGTATTTT.

This chain links TRBV7-3 with TRBJ2-1, with D uncertain. V gave up 5 bases and J gave up 2 bases, with 13 bases separating them. This CDR3 is built from 15 residues. Germline values: CDR1 SGHTA, CDR2 FQGTGA. Written as DNA, the CDR3 is TGTGCCAGCAGCCCTTACAATGGGGCCTACAATGAGCAGTTCTTC. Translating it yields CASSPYNGAYNEQFF.

This chain uses TRBV6-5 with TRBJ2-7, with 11 bases matching TRBD2. Unmatched junction bases numbered 5, after V lost 2 bases and J lost 2 bases. From germline, CDR1 is MNHEY and CDR2 SVGAGI. This CDR3 has 16 amino acids. CDR3 sequence reads: CASSYALAGGPYEQYF. In DNA, the CDR3 is TGTGCCAGCAGTTACGCCCTAGCGGGAGGCCCCTACGAGCAGTACTTC.

V gene TRBV5-6 combines with J gene TRBJ1-5; TRBD1 aligns across 8 bases. Trimming removed 3 bases from V and 6 bases from J; junction bases left unmatched: 8. This CDR3 region has 15 residues. Germline V lookup: CDR1 SGHDT, CDR2 YYEEEE. The CDR3 nucleotides are TGTGCCAGCAGCTCATATCAGGGGGCAAGTCAGCCCCAGCATTTT. Amino acid sequence: CASSSYQGASQPQHF.

CDR3 residues: CASSSDGDYEAFF. The CDR3 region has the DNA TGTGCCAGCAGCTCGGACGGAGACTATGAAGCTTTCTTT. The chain employs TRBV5-5 and TRBJ1-1; D unclear. Germline V gives CDR1 SGHKS, CDR2 YYEKEE (reference sequence). Trimming shortened V by 3 bases and J by 7 bases, and 13 bases separated the two germline ends. This CDR3 region has 13 residues.

As concerns this clone: Relative to the germline gene, one junction end is altered; a read error may explain this. This chain links TRBV11-2 with TRBJ2-7; D remains ambiguous. CDR3 length: 12 amino acids. Germline CDR1 is SGHAT and CDR2 is FQNNGV. CDR3 in amino acids: CASSLDLYGQYF. DNA of the CDR3: TGTGCCAGCAGCTTAGATCTATACGGGCAGTACTTC.

V usage is TRBV19 and J usage is TRBJ1-6; 7 bases line up with TRBD1. Trimming took 5 bases from V and 9 from J; bases not matched to a gene: 13. The CDR3 consists of 16 residues. Germline assignment: CDR1 LNHDA and CDR2 SQIVND (reference sequence). The CDR3: CASSVNPGTVSSPLHF. For the CDR3, the DNA is TGTGCCAGTAGTGTCAATCCCGGGACAGTCTCTTCACCCCTCCACTTT.

The V and J genes are TRBV9 and TRBJ1-4; possible D gene TRBD1, 6 bases. The CDR3 has 14 amino acids. Trimming pared 4 bases from V and 8 bases from J, leaving 15 bases between. Germline CDR1 SGDLS, CDR2 YYNGEE. The CDR3 loop is CASSQGPRVEKLFF. The CDR3 DNA follows: TGTGCCAGCAGCCAGGGGCCGCGGGTCGAAAAACTGTTTTTT.